Each of the 10 T cell receptor beta chains below was sequenced from the same sample in a study of CD8+ T cells in alopecia areata. As the sequencing template, cDNA was produced by extracting RNA and reverse transcribing it. Clones were read by immunoSEQ multiplex PCR, and TCRdb kept only the in-frame ones, dropping some. The sample carries some 100,000 clones, about 61% recorded once. Sample: CD4+ T cells sorted from blood. All receptors derive from a human donor in good health.

This clone has more than one count but fewer than ten. This chain links TRBV15 with TRBJ2-5; 12 bases align to TRBD1. From germline, CDR1 is LNHNV and CDR2 YYDKDF (reference sequence). V lost 0 bases and J lost 4; bases outside the gene matches: 15. This CDR3 has 20 amino acids. The CDR3 DNA reads TGTGCCACCAGCAGAGATTTGACCTACCTGGGACAGGGGGCGCGAGAGACCCAGTACTTC. Translated: CATSRDLTYLGQGARETQYF.

This rearrangement joins TRBV29-1 to TRBJ1-1; TRBD1 is a possible D gene (6 bases). Germline CDR1 SQVTM, CDR2 ANQGSEA. Trimming removed 4 bases at V and 8 bases at J, with 20 bases between. The length of the CDR3 is 14 residues. The CDR3 sequence is CSVAGALGSPEAFF. The DNA for the CDR3 is TGCAGCGTTGCAGGGGCGTTGGGGTCCCCCGAAGCTTTCTTT.

The CDR3 region has the DNA TGTGCCAGCAGCTTAGGTCCCGAGAGGTCTGGGGCCAACGTCCTGACTTTC. Translation gives CASSLGPERSGANVLTF. This chain uses TRBV5-6 with TRBJ2-6; D gene unclear. Trimming pared 2 bases from V and 1 base from J, leaving 13 bases between. The CDR3 contains 17 residues. Per germline, CDR1 SGHDT and CDR2 YYEEEE.

The chain employs TRBV11-2 and TRBJ2-1; 7 bases are a match to TRBD2. The junction had 11 bases not matched to a gene; V was cut back by 5 bases and J by 7 bases. This CDR3 spans 15 amino acids. The germline V gene has CDR1 SGHAT and CDR2 FQNNGV. The CDR3 region has the DNA TGTGCCAGCAGCCGCACTAGCGAAAATAGGAATGAGCAGTTCTTC. Translated: CASSRTSENRNEQFF.

The gene calls are TRBV10-3 and TRBJ1-1, with a weak D call TRBD1 (5 bases). Looked up from germline, CDR1 is ENHRY and CDR2 is SYGVKD. This CDR3 has 16 residues. V was shortened by 0 bases and J by 5 bases, with 16 bases between the two germline ends. CDR3 in DNA: TGTGCCATCAGTGAGTCGTATGGCAGGGCGGCTACTGAAGCTTTCTTT. It specifies CAISESYGRAATEAFF.

The chain links TRBV4-1 to TRBJ1-2; no definite D call. The CDR3 sequence is 13 residues long. The ends were cut back, 0 bases at V and 5 bases at J, with 7 bases in the middle. The V gene's germline CDR1 is MGHRA and CDR2 YSYEKL. Written as DNA, the CDR3 is TGCGCCAGCAGCCAAGATGGAGGGTATGGCTACACCTTC. As protein: CASSQDGGYGYTF.

The chain recombines TRBV7-6 with TRBJ2-1; 7 bases line up with TRBD1. The germline V gene has CDR1 SGHVS and CDR2 FNYEAQ. This CDR3 comprises 15 residues. V shed 1 base and J 5 bases; nucleotides not matched to a gene: 5. The CDR3 DNA follows: TGTGCCAGCAGCTTAGTAGGGGGCCTAGACAATGAGCAGTTCTTC. Translating gives CASSLVGGLDNEQFF.

This clone was observed a handful of times. The chain is built from TRBV30 and TRBJ2-2; D perhaps matches TRBD1 (6 bases). CDR3 length equals 12 residues. Trimming took off 8 bases at V and 3 bases at J, with 10 bases between the two ends. Germline V gene data show CDR1 as GTSNPN and CDR2 as SVGIG (reference sequence). This chain's CDR3 is CALGHDTGELFF. The CDR3 DNA sequence: TGTGCCCTGGGACACGACACCGGGGAGCTGTTTTTT.

This clone was detected a few times. The V call is TRBV30, the J call TRBJ2-1, with 8 bases lining up with TRBD2. The germline V gene encodes CDR1 GTSNPN and CDR2 SVGIG (reference sequence). The CDR3 runs 16 residues. The V and J ends lost 1 base and 1 base, in that order; junction bases with no gene match: 6. CDR3 nucleotides: TGTGCCTGGAGTGGTTCGGCTAGCGGGTCCTACAATGAGCAGTTCTTC. This codes for CAWSGSASGSYNEQFF.

This chain uses TRBV25-1 with TRBJ1-1; D is unclear. This CDR3 comprises 15 residues. The germline gives CDR1 MGHDK, CDR2 SYGVNS. Trimming left V 0 bases short and J 1 base short, with 9 bases between. The CDR3 is CASSEYGVGNTEAFF. CDR3 coding DNA: TGTGCCAGCAGTGAATATGGGGTCGGGAACACTGAAGCTTTCTTT.